This TCR beta chain came from a study of T cell responses to AZD1222 COVID-19 vaccine. Regarding the study as a whole: The study found Spike-specific TCR breadth and depth rose after two AZD1222 doses.

The CDR3 has 17 amino acids. Per germline, CDR1 SGHNT and CDR2 YENEEA. V shed 2 bases and J shed 3 bases, with 14 bases lying between them. Clones were sequenced by immunoSEQ multiplex PCR, and TCRdb holds only the in-frame ones, with some missing. The sample comprises some 150,000 clones, approximately 83% of which are singletons, and around 8% rests with the top ten. Concerning this clone: Its antigen is currently unknown.

This rearrangement joins TRBV11-3 to TRBJ2-6; unclear D gene. Sequenced material: peripheral blood, taken on day 0 of AZD1222 vaccination. This sequence was found in an adult in good health. This CDR3 reads CASSLLADSLGANVLTF. CDR3 nucleotides: TGTGCCAGCAGCTTACTTGCAGATTCTCTTGGGGCCAACGTCCTGACTTTC.